Listed below are T cell receptor beta chains from one sample, sequenced in a study of CD8 T cells in ankylosing spondylitis. TCRdb re-derived calls from the 5' RACE reads in MiXCR, one entry per CDR3 protein. The sample contains around 250,000 distinct CDR3 sequences, 18% of which appear only once. Material: blood, either unsorted or a sorted T cell fraction (not recorded which). These receptors were obtained from a male donor with ankylosing spondylitis or in good health (not recorded which). The CDR3 runs from the conserved cysteine through the conserved F or W. The order of the fields is CDR3 DNA, CDR3 protein, V gene, D gene, J gene, clone size. D genes are given only for firm matches. Clone sizes are given selectively: once, few, many, or a class where the clone is expanded.

DNA: TGCAGCGCCATAACGGGGAGCAATCAGCCCCAGCATTTT; CDR3: CSAITGSNQPQHF; V: TRBV29-1; D: NA; J: TRBJ1-5; size: NA
DNA: TGTGCCAGCAGTTCTGACAGGCAATACAATGAGCAGTTCTTC; CDR3: CASSSDRQYNEQFF; V: TRBV12-3/TRBV12-4; D: NA; J: TRBJ2-1; size: NA
DNA: TGTGCCAGCAGCGGTTCACGACTAGCGGCCTACGAGGATACGCAGTATTTT; CDR3: CASSGSRLAAYEDTQYF; V: TRBV9; D: TRBD2; J: TRBJ2-3; size: many
DNA: TGCAGCGTGGAAACAGCGAACACCGGGGAGCTGTTTTTT; CDR3: CSVETANTGELFF; V: TRBV29-1; D: NA; J: TRBJ2-2; size: NA
DNA: TGTGCCAGCAGCTTATTAGAGGACACCGGGGAGCTGTTTTTT; CDR3: CASSLLEDTGELFF; V: TRBV7-9; D: NA; J: TRBJ2-2; size: many
DNA: TGTGCCAGCAGGCCCGGGACTAGCGGCCTCTACGAGCAGTACTTC; CDR3: CASRPGTSGLYEQYF; V: TRBV7-8; D: TRBD2; J: TRBJ2-7; size: few
DNA: TGTGCCAGCAGTTACTCCGGGGGAGGAGCTGAGCAGTTCTTC; CDR3: CASSYSGGGAEQFF; V: TRBV6-5; D: NA; J: TRBJ2-1; size: NA
DNA: TGCGCCAGCAGCGTGGGACAGGAGCAGTACTTC; CDR3: CASSVGQEQYF; V: TRBV5-1; D: TRBD1; J: TRBJ2-7; size: few
DNA: TGTGCCAGCAGCTATATCACAGATACGCAGTATTTT; CDR3: CASSYITDTQYF; V: TRBV12-3/TRBV12-4; D: NA; J: TRBJ2-3; size: many
DNA: TGCAGCGCCCTCAACAGGGACACCGGGGAGCTGTTTTTT; CDR3: CSALNRDTGELFF; V: TRBV29-1; D: NA; J: TRBJ2-2; size: NA
DNA: TGCGCCAGCAGCCAAGCGCCTCGCGGGAGGCTGTCAGATACGCAGTATTTT; CDR3: CASSQAPRGRLSDTQYF; V: TRBV4-1; D: TRBD2; J: TRBJ2-3; size: many
DNA: TGTGCCAGCAGTTACGCCTTTTCCGAGCAGTACTTC; CDR3: CASSYAFSEQYF; V: TRBV6-2/TRBV6-3; D: NA; J: TRBJ2-7; size: many
DNA: TGTGCCATCAGTGAGTTCCCCCGTGGAGGAGGGCCGACCTACGAGCAGTACTTC; CDR3: CAISEFPRGGGPTYEQYF; V: TRBV10-3; D: NA; J: TRBJ2-7; size: few
DNA: TGTGCCAGCAGCTTCACGACTAGCTACAATGAGCAGTTCTTC; CDR3: CASSFTTSYNEQFF; V: TRBV7-9; D: NA; J: TRBJ2-1; size: few
DNA: TGTGCCAGCAGCTTAGTAGCGGGCGGTGAGCAGTTCTTC; CDR3: CASSLVAGGEQFF; V: TRBV7-9; D: TRBD2; J: TRBJ2-1; size: NA
DNA: TGCGCCAGCAGCTTGGATGTAGCGGGGTTCGGGAACACTGAAGCTTTCTTT; CDR3: CASSLDVAGFGNTEAFF; V: TRBV5-1; D: NA; J: TRBJ1-1; size: NA
DNA: TGTGCCAGCAGCTTAGCATCTGGGTACAACTATGGCTACACCTTC; CDR3: CASSLASGYNYGYTF; V: TRBV7-2; D: NA; J: TRBJ1-2; size: NA
DNA: TGCAGCGTTGAAGAACCAGGGCGGAATGGCTACACCTTC; CDR3: CSVEEPGRNGYTF; V: TRBV29-1; D: NA; J: TRBJ1-2; size: few
DNA: TGCGCCAGCAGCCCGACAGGGGCCCTATCCTACGAGCAGTACTTC; CDR3: CASSPTGALSYEQYF; V: TRBV5-1; D: TRBD1; J: TRBJ2-7; size: NA
DNA: TGTGCCAGCAGTTATCCCTCTCGGGACAGGGGGCATTTTGCGTACACTGAAGCTTTCTTT; CDR3: CASSYPSRDRGHFAYTEAFF; V: TRBV12-3/TRBV12-4; D: TRBD1; J: TRBJ1-1; size: once
DNA: TGCGCCAGCAGCCTCGCGACTAGCGGGCAATACAATGAGCAGTTCTTC; CDR3: CASSLATSGQYNEQFF; V: TRBV4-1; D: TRBD2; J: TRBJ2-1; size: few
DNA: TGTGCCAGCAGCCTTGGGGCGGGCCCTACAGATACGCAGTATTTT; CDR3: CASSLGAGPTDTQYF; V: TRBV7-2; D: NA; J: TRBJ2-3; size: NA
DNA: TGCGCCAGCAGCCAAGACCCGGGGGGCGAGCAGTACTTC; CDR3: CASSQDPGGEQYF; V: TRBV4-3; D: TRBD2; J: TRBJ2-7; size: many
DNA: TGCAGCGTTTCCACAGGGTTGAGCTCCTACAATGAGCAGTTCTTC; CDR3: CSVSTGLSSYNEQFF; V: TRBV29-1; D: NA; J: TRBJ2-1; size: NA
DNA: TGCAGCGTTGTACAGATAAACACCGGGGAGCTGTTTTTT; CDR3: CSVVQINTGELFF; V: TRBV29-1; D: NA; J: TRBJ2-2; size: few
DNA: TGCAGCGTTGAATCCTGGGAAGGGGTGGCCACAGATACGCAGTATTTT; CDR3: CSVESWEGVATDTQYF; V: TRBV29-1; D: NA; J: TRBJ2-3; size: NA
DNA: TGTGCCAGCAGCGCCTGGAACAATGAGCAGTTCTTC; CDR3: CASSAWNNEQFF; V: TRBV9; D: NA; J: TRBJ2-1; size: NA
DNA: TGCAGCGTTACAACCGGGACAGGGGGGAATGAGCAGTTCTTC; CDR3: CSVTTGTGGNEQFF; V: TRBV29-1; D: TRBD1; J: TRBJ2-1; size: NA
DNA: TGTGCCAGCAGCCATAGACTAGCGGTTACCTACGAGCAGTACTTC; CDR3: CASSHRLAVTYEQYF; V: TRBV7-9; D: TRBD2; J: TRBJ2-7; size: few
DNA: TGCAGCGTCTTCCTAGCGGGATTAAGAGATACGCAGTATTTT; CDR3: CSVFLAGLRDTQYF; V: TRBV29-1; D: TRBD2; J: TRBJ2-3; size: many
DNA: TGTGCCAGCAGCCTTCTGAGGGGAGGGCCGACTGAAGCTTTCTTT; CDR3: CASSLLRGGPTEAFF; V: TRBV7-9; D: NA; J: TRBJ1-1; size: NA
DNA: TGTGCCAGCAGCCCCGGACATCCGAACACCGGGGAGCTGTTTTTT; CDR3: CASSPGHPNTGELFF; V: TRBV7-6; D: NA; J: TRBJ2-2; size: NA
DNA: TGTGCCAGCAGTTTAACCGCAGGGGTTTTGTATGGCTACACCTTC; CDR3: CASSLTAGVLYGYTF; V: TRBV27; D: NA; J: TRBJ1-2; size: few
DNA: TGCAGCGTTGAAGCGAACGGGATTGGCGGCATTCAGTACTTC; CDR3: CSVEANGIGGIQYF; V: TRBV29-1; D: NA; J: TRBJ2-4; size: NA
DNA: TGTGCCAGCAGCCGGGACTTCACAGATACGCAGTATTTT; CDR3: CASSRDFTDTQYF; V: TRBV7-9; D: NA; J: TRBJ2-3; size: many
DNA: TGTGCCAGCAGCTTATCCGGGACAGGGAACTACAATGAGCAGTTCTTC; CDR3: CASSLSGTGNYNEQFF; V: TRBV3-1; D: TRBD1; J: TRBJ2-1; size: NA
DNA: TGTGCCAGCAGCGGGGGGTCCGGAAACACCATATATTTT; CDR3: CASSGGSGNTIYF; V: TRBV9; D: NA; J: TRBJ1-3; size: NA
DNA: TGTGCCAGCAAGGGACTAGCGAACGAGCAGTACTTC; CDR3: CASKGLANEQYF; V: TRBV27; D: TRBD2; J: TRBJ2-7; size: many
DNA: TGCGCCAGCAGCTTGGGGTGGGATGAGCAGTTCTTC; CDR3: CASSLGWDEQFF; V: TRBV5-1; D: NA; J: TRBJ2-1; size: NA
DNA: TGCAGCGTTCCCGGACAGGGAGGGCCGACTAGTCGTTTGGATACGCAGTATTTT; CDR3: CSVPGQGGPTSRLDTQYF; V: TRBV29-1; D: NA; J: TRBJ2-3; size: NA
DNA: TGTGCCAGCAGTTTACGTTCCAGGTTGAGCAATCAGCCCCAGCATTTT; CDR3: CASSLRSRLSNQPQHF; V: TRBV28; D: NA; J: TRBJ1-5; size: few
DNA: TGTGCCAGCAGCCTCCAACGACAGGGGATAACAGATACGCAGTATTTT; CDR3: CASSLQRQGITDTQYF; V: TRBV7-9; D: TRBD1; J: TRBJ2-3; size: NA
DNA: TGCAGCGTACCGGGACAGGGAAATGAGCAGTTCTTC; CDR3: CSVPGQGNEQFF; V: TRBV29-1; D: TRBD1; J: TRBJ2-1; size: NA